This TCR beta chain was sequenced for a study of blood T cell repertoires in COVID-19. Overall study: Samples representing acute and convalescent COVID-19 were sourced from the United States, Italy and Spain. Sample material is recorded as cDNA or gDNA derived from T cells, B-cell-depleted T cells, or PBMCs.

Trimming took 4 bases from V and 0 from J; bases not matched to a gene: 11. In germline, CDR1 is SGHRS, CDR2 YFSETQ. The length of the CDR3 is 17 residues. Study processing details: Counts of nucleated cells, estimated from reference gene primer amplification, were obtained. The assay was immunoSEQ multiplex PCR, and TCRdb's table has in-frame clones only and misses some. For V, J and clone size, that table is used; D and trimming come from the DNA. The sample consists of about 400,000 clones, about nine tenths of them appearing once. The chain has TRBV5-1 and TRBJ1-1; 8 bases are shared with TRBD1. Sequenced sample: peripheral blood. The sequence was obtained from a woman under 40 with active or convalescent COVID-19. DNA for the CDR3: TGCGCCAGCAGCCCGTACGGACAGGGTAATTTGAACACTGAAGCTTTCTTT. Translating it yields CASSPYGQGNLNTEAFF.